A single sample gave rise to the 28 T cell receptor beta chains below, sequenced in a study of human T cells and chemical hapten exposure. Time point described: pre-sensitization, week 0. Treatment meaning: therapeutic diphenylcyclopropenone sensitization with weekly scalp DPC. The authors' total RNA extraction used unfractionated whole blood. TCRdb reanalysed the RACE reads using MiXCR and keeps one entry per CDR3 protein. The sample lists under 40,000 distinct CDR3 sequences; 10% to 13% were seen once. The input for sequencing was whole blood, taken in connection with sensitization to the hapten diphenylcyclopropenone (DPC). Receptors originate from a man aged 45-60 years with alopecia areata. Some clones in this sample may be carry-over from other donors' samples.

The chain employs TRBV3-1 and TRBJ1-5, with D uncertain. The CDR3 runs to 13 residues. V lost 0 bases to trimming and J lost 6 bases, with 6 bases between them. The germline V gene has CDR1 LGHDT and CDR2 YNNKEL (reference sequence). The CDR3 region is CASSQDRTQPQHF. The CDR3, as DNA: TGTGCCAGCAGCCAAGACAGAACTCAGCCCCAGCATTTT.

The table lists this clonotype with a few counts. The chain has TRBV12-3 or TRBV12-4 and TRBJ2-3; D is tentatively TRBD1 or TRBD2 (5 bases each). The CDR3 runs 14 residues. V was cut by 6 bases and J by 0 bases, with 10 bases left in between. CDR3 sequence reads: CASSPGASTDTQYF. The CDR3, as DNA: TGTGCCAGCAGCCCCGGGGCTAGCACAGATACGCAGTATTTT.

This chain connects TRBV7-9 to TRBJ2-3; 7 nucleotides line up with TRBD2. V gave up 2 bases and J gave up 4 bases; unmatched junction bases: 12. This CDR3 comprises 17 residues. Germline V gene lookup returns CDR1 SEHNR and CDR2 FQNEAQ (reference sequence). CDR3 protein: CASSLRPSGISSDTQYF. As DNA, the CDR3 is TGTGCCAGCAGCTTACGCCCTAGCGGAATAAGCTCAGATACGCAGTATTTT. Supplemented by reference TRBV7-9 and TRBJ2-3, the full variable domain reads DTGVSQNPRHKITKRGQNVTFRCDPISEHNRLYWYRQTLGQGPEFLTYFQNEAQLEKSRLLSDRFSAERPKGSFSTLEIQRTEQGDSAMYLCASSLRPSGISSDTQYFGPGTRLTVL.

The chain couples TRBV10-2 to TRBJ1-2, with 9 bases that match TRBD1. V shed 2 bases and J 6 bases; nucleotides not matched to a gene: 7. The CDR3 totals 15 residues. CDR1 is WSHSY, CDR2 SAAADI, per germline. The CDR3 DNA sequence: TGCGCCAGCAGTGAGCTACAGGGGGCGAGGAATGGCTACACCTTC. Encoded protein: CASSELQGARNGYTF.

This clonotype was seen repeatedly, ten times or more. The J gene is TRBJ2-1, the V gene TRBV29-1; 14 positions agree with TRBD2. V lost 6 bases, J lost 7 bases, and 11 bases stayed unmatched. This CDR3 has 16 amino acids. CDR1 and CDR2 from the germline V gene are SQVTM and ANQGSEA. CDR3 bases: TGCAGCGTAGCGGAGGGACTAGCGGGAGTCGGGAATGAGCAGTTCTTC. It translates to CSVAEGLAGVGNEQFF.

The V call is TRBV10-1, the J call TRBJ2-7; 8 bases are a match to TRBD2. CDR1 WNHNN and CDR2 SYGVQD come from the germline V gene (reference sequence). CDR3 length: 14 residues. Trimming removed 7 bases from V and 0 bases from J; junction bases left unmatched: 5. CDR3 region: CASTGAGGSYEQYF. The CDR3 DNA reads as TGCGCCAGCACGGGGGCGGGAGGCTCCTACGAGCAGTACTTC.

DNA of the CDR3: TGTGCCAGTCGACAGGCCGGGGAGACCCAGTACTTC. Translation: CASRQAGETQYF. The genes are TRBV19 and TRBJ2-5; weak D call: TRBD1 (6 bases). V lost 8 bases and J 5 bases, leaving 12 bases between the germline ends. There are 12 residues in the CDR3. Looked up from germline, CDR1 is LNHDA and CDR2 is SQIVND (reference sequence).

The chain uses TRBV7-2 and TRBJ2-4; 10 bases match TRBD1. V shed 5 bases and J 7 bases; nucleotides not matched to a gene: 11. Looked up from germline, CDR1 is SGHTA and CDR2 is FQGNSA. CDR3 size: 16 residues. The CDR3 spells CASSPTGTGVWNIQYF. The CDR3 DNA reads as TGTGCCAGCAGCCCAACCGGGACAGGGGTTTGGAACATTCAGTACTTC.

This clonotype was counted at least ten times. The J gene is TRBJ2-3, the V gene TRBV18; D is unresolved. CDR3 size: 12 residues. Trimming took off 5 bases at V and 1 base at J, with 4 bases between the two ends. CDR1 and CDR2 (germline): KGHSH, LQKENI. The DNA of the CDR3 is TGTGCCAGCTCATCTGGCACAGATACGCAGTATTTT. As protein: CASSSGTDTQYF.

Details on this clonotype: It may be a read error: a sequence one base away is much more abundant. The rearrangement links TRBV11-2 to TRBJ2-1; D not certain. The CDR3 spans 13 residues. The germline V gene has CDR1 SGHAT and CDR2 FQNNGV. CDR3 region: CASSLHRNNEKFF. Here the CDR3 DNA reads TGTGCCAGCAGCTTACACAGAAACAATGAGAAGTTCTTC.

The table lists this clonotype with a few counts. The V gene is TRBV15, the J gene TRBJ2-7; D gene unclear. From germline, CDR1 is LNHNV and CDR2 YYDKDF (reference sequence). V gave up 8 bases and J gave up 2 bases, with 10 bases separating them. This CDR3 has 12 residues. CDR3 DNA sequence: TGTGCCACCGGGGTGCCACCCTACGAGCAGTACTTC. Translation: CATGVPPYEQYF.

This clonotype came up many times. The chain combines TRBV6-1 with TRBJ1-1, with 7 bases that match TRBD1. The germline V gene encodes CDR1 MNHNS and CDR2 SASEGT. The CDR3 runs to 12 residues. J lost 7 bases, V lost 6 bases, and 5 bases had no gene match. The CDR3 here is CASRGTVYEAFF. In DNA, the CDR3 is TGTGCCAGCAGGGGGACAGTCTATGAAGCTTTCTTT.

This clonotype was detected many times. V gene TRBV7-9 combines with J gene TRBJ2-1, with unresolved D. Germline values: CDR1 SEHNR, CDR2 FQNEAQ (reference sequence). The CDR3 is 15 amino acids. Trimming cost V 9 bases and J 3 bases, with 18 bases left between them. CDR3 bases: TGTGCCAGTAAAGCAGTCCAAGCCTACTACAATGAGCAGTTCTTC. Its translation is CASKAVQAYYNEQFF.

Comment on this clonotype: A much larger clone is a single base away; this may be a read error. CDR3 residues: CSAKHTGLAGSYELYF. CDR3 nucleotides: TGCAGTGCTAAGCATACCGGACTAGCGGGAAGCTACGAGCTGTACTTC. The V and J genes are TRBV20-1 and TRBJ2-7; 12 bases agree with TRBD2. This CDR3 has 16 amino acids. Germline CDR1 and CDR2: DFQATT and SNEGSKA (reference sequence).

A few counts support this clonotype. This chain uses TRBV28 with TRBJ1-6, with unresolved D. The V and J ends lost 6 bases and 7 bases respectively, with 7 bases between them. Germline V gene lookup returns CDR1 MDHEN and CDR2 SYDVKM. This CDR3 has 12 amino acids. CDR3 in DNA: TGTGCCAGCAGGCAGCGGAATTCACCCCTCCACTTT. It codes for CASRQRNSPLHF.

The rearrangement joins TRBV28 to TRBJ2-5; D possibly corresponds to TRBD1 (5 bases). Germline values: CDR1 MDHEN, CDR2 SYDVKM. The CDR3 is 13 amino acids. The V and J ends lost 7 bases and 5 bases respectively, with 14 bases between them. The CDR3 region is CASKRLSGETQYF. Here the CDR3 DNA reads TGTGCCAGCAAAAGGTTATCAGGGGAGACCCAGTACTTC.

This clonotype has only a few counts. The chain joins TRBV28 to TRBJ1-6, with 9 positions matching TRBD1. CDR3 length: 15 amino acids. The ends lost 5 bases at V and 8 bases at J; junction bases unmatched: 7. Germline V gene lookup returns CDR1 MDHEN and CDR2 SYDVKM. The CDR3 loop reads CASSPQGAGYSPLHF. The CDR3 coding sequence is TGTGCCAGCAGTCCACAGGGGGCTGGTTATTCACCCCTCCACTTT. The complete variable domain, with remaining parts taken from reference TRBV28 and TRBJ1-6, reads DVKVTQSSRYLVKRTGEKVFLECVQDMDHENMFWYRQDPGLGLRLIYFSYDVKMKEKGDIPEGYSVSREKKERFSLILESASTNQTSMYLCASSPQGAGYSPLHFGNGTRLTVT.

The chain has TRBV7-9 and TRBJ2-2, with D unclear. The V end was cut by 6 bases, the J end by 5 bases, with 7 bases between. The CDR3 totals 12 residues. Germline V gene data show CDR1 as SEHNR and CDR2 as FQNEAQ (reference sequence). CDR3 sequence: CASREWTGELFF. The CDR3 coding sequence is TGTGCCAGCAGAGAGTGGACCGGGGAGCTGTTTTTT.

This clonotype was observed a handful of times. The rearrangement links TRBV4-1 to TRBJ2-7; TRBD2 agrees at 8 bases. Germline CDR1 reads MGHRA; CDR2 reads YSYEKL. The CDR3 is 15 residues long. V was pared by 2 bases and J by 5 bases, with 8 bases of the junction left unmatched. CDR3 residues: CASSQQAGASDEQYF. The CDR3 region has the DNA TGCGCCAGCAGCCAACAAGCGGGAGCTAGCGACGAGCAGTACTTC.

This clonotype was seen at least ten times. V is TRBV5-1 and J is TRBJ2-3; D gene unclear. Trimming stripped 3 bases from V and 0 bases from J, with 8 bases between. CDR3 length: 14 residues. Germline lookup yields CDR1 SGHRS and CDR2 YFSETQ. The CDR3, as DNA: TGCGCCAGCAGCTCCGCTATCAGCACAGATACGCAGTATTTT. This translates into CASSSAISTDTQYF.

This clonotype was observed a few times. This rearrangement joins TRBV5-1 to TRBJ2-1; 7 positions agree with TRBD2. Germline V gives CDR1 SGHRS, CDR2 YFSETQ. The CDR3 is made up of 16 amino acids. With V trimmed by 4 bases and J by 8 bases, 15 bases remained unmatched. CDR3 in amino acids: CASSPGASGLGDEQFF. The DNA of the CDR3 is TGCGCCAGCAGCCCTGGGGCTAGCGGTCTGGGCGATGAGCAGTTCTTC.

This clonotype appeared many times. CDR3 bases: TGCAGTGCTAGTGCCCGACAGGGGGCAACAGATACGCAGTATTTT. It translates to CSASARQGATDTQYF. The gene calls are TRBV20-1 and TRBJ2-3; 10 nucleotides match TRBD1. CDR1 is DFQATT and CDR2 is SNEGSKA in the germline V gene (reference sequence). V shed 3 bases, J shed 3 bases, and the junction held 6 bases outside the gene matches. There are 15 residues in the CDR3.

In this sample, this clonotype turned up a few times. V and J are TRBV9 and TRBJ1-2; 7 nucleotides line up with TRBD1. CDR3 size: 14 residues. Germline V gives CDR1 SGDLS, CDR2 YYNGEE. Trimming at V came to 2 bases and at J to 4 bases, leaving 5 bases not matched to a gene. The CDR3: CASSVTGSGYGYTF. CDR3 DNA: TGTGCCAGCAGCGTGACAGGGTCAGGCTATGGCTACACCTTC.

The genes are TRBV3-1 and TRBJ2-7; 14 nucleotides align to TRBD2. V lost 4 bases and J lost 5; bases outside the gene matches: 4. This CDR3 contains 15 residues. The germline gives CDR1 LGHDT, CDR2 YNNKEL (reference sequence). The CDR3 DNA reads TGTGCCAGCAGCCCCCGGGGACTAGCGGGAGACGAGCAGTACTTC. Protein sequence: CASSPRGLAGDEQYF.

This clonotype was seen ten or more times. The gene calls are TRBV10-3 and TRBJ2-1; 15 nucleotides agree with TRBD2. Germline values: CDR1 ENHRY, CDR2 SYGVKD. Losses at the gene ends were 2 bases for V and 5 bases for J; bases not matched to a gene: 7. The CDR3 has 18 amino acids. This CDR3 reads CAISEGLAGGPQNNEQFF. The CDR3 DNA reads TGTGCCATCAGTGAGGGACTAGCGGGAGGGCCGCAAAACAATGAGCAGTTCTTC.

This clonotype appeared a few times. DNA of the CDR3: TGTGCCAGCAGCTACGGACAGAGTAATGAAAAACTGTTTTTT. Protein product: CASSYGQSNEKLFF. V usage is TRBV7-9 and J usage is TRBJ1-4; TRBD1 might be the D (6 bases). The length of the CDR3 is 14 residues. Germline-derived CDR1 and CDR2 are SEHNR and FQNEAQ (reference sequence). Trimming removed 4 bases from V and 4 bases from J, with 10 bases in between. Supplemented by reference TRBV7-9 and TRBJ1-4, the full variable domain reads DTGVSQNPRHKITKRGQNVTFRCDPISEHNRLYWYRQTLGQGPEFLTYFQNEAQLEKSRLLSDRFSAERPKGSFSTLEIQRTEQGDSAMYLCASSYGQSNEKLFFGSGTQLSVL.

This clonotype was seen at least ten times. V usage is TRBV2 and J usage is TRBJ2-5; tentative D call: TRBD2 (6 bases). With 5 bases removed from V and 1 base from J, the gap between germline ends came to 14 bases. CDR1 and CDR2 (germline): SNHLY, FYNNEI. The CDR3 runs to 15 residues. CDR3 in amino acids: CASSFQTGVQETQYF. The DNA of the CDR3 is TGTGCCAGCAGTTTTCAAACGGGAGTCCAAGAGACCCAGTACTTC.

This clonotype was counted only a few times. The chain has TRBV18 and TRBJ1-4; a weak D match, TRBD1 (5 bases). The CDR3 loop spans 12 amino acids. Germline CDR1 reads KGHSH; CDR2 reads LQKENI. V lost 3 bases to trimming and J lost 10 bases, with 9 bases between them. CDR3 nucleotide sequence: TGTGCCAGCTCACCGGGGGACGTAAAACTGTTTTTT. This sequence encodes CASSPGDVKLFF.